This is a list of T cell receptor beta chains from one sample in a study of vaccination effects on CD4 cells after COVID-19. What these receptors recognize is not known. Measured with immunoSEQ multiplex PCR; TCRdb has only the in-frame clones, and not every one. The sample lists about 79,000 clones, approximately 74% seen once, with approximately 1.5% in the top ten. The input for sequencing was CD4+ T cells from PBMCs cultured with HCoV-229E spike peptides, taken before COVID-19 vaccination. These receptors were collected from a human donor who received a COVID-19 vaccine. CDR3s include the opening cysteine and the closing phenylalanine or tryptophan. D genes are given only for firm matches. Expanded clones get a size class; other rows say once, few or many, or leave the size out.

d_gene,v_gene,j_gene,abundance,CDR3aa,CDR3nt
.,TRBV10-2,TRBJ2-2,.,CASSGQAPGELFF,TGCGCCAGCAGTGGACAGGCTCCCGGGGAGCTGTTTTTT
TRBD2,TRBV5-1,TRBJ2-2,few,CASSSILSGGSNTGELFF,TGCGCCAGCAGCTCGATACTTAGCGGGGGGTCGAACACCGGGGAGCTGTTTTTT
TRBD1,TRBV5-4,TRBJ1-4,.,CASSHRDRDLEKLFF,TGTGCCAGCAGCCACCGGGACAGGGATCTTGAAAAACTGTTTTTT
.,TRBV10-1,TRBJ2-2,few,CASSEGGAGLGTGELFF,TGCGCCAGCAGTGAGGGGGGAGCCGGCCTCGGGACCGGGGAGCTGTTTTTT
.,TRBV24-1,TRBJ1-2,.,CATSETGTDYGYTF,TGTGCCACCAGTGAAACCGGGACGGATTATGGCTACACCTTC
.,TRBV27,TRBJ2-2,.,CASRLKGQGRRELFF,TGTGCCAGCAGGCTCAAGGGGCAGGGGCGACGGGAGCTGTTTTTT
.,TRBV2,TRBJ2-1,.,CASSEEKLYNEQFF,TGTGCCAGCAGTGAAGAGAAACTCTACAATGAGCAGTTCTTC
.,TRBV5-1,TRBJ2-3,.,CASSLTASTDTQYF,TGCGCCAGCAGCTTGACAGCGAGCACAGATACGCAGTATTTT
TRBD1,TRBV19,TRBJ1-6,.,CASRAVFGTGFNSPLHF,TGTGCCAGTAGAGCGGTTTTCGGGACAGGGTTCAATTCACCCCTCCACTTT
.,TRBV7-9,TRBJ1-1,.,CASSLKGSEGGGTEAFF,TGTGCCAGCAGCTTAAAGGGGTCGGAGGGGGGTGGCACTGAAGCTTTCTTT
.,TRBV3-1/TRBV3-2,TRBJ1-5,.,CASSQVAAQPQHF,TGTGCCAGCAGCCAAGTAGCGGCACAGCCCCAGCATTTT
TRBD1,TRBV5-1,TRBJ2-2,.,CAGRDPGQGDTGELFF,TGCGCCGGAAGGGATCCGGGACAGGGGGACACCGGGGAGCTGTTTTTT
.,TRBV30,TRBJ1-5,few,CAWSGSNQPQHF,TGTGCCTGGAGTGGTAGCAATCAGCCCCAGCATTTT
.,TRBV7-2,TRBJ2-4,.,CASSLLLNIQYF,TGTGCCAGCAGCCTCTTATTAAACATTCAGTACTTC
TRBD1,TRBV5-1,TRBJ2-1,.,CASSLAPGQGVNEQFF,TGCGCCAGCAGCTTGGCCCCCGGACAGGGGGTCAATGAGCAGTTCTTC
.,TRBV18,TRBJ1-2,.,CASSPPDYTDYGYTF,TGTGCCAGCTCACCACCCGACTACACCGACTATGGCTACACCTTC
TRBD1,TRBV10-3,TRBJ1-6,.,CAIRTDRDSPLHF,TGTGCCATCAGGACCGACAGGGACTCACCCCTCCACTTT
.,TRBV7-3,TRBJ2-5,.,CASSFTGMQETQYF,TGTGCCAGCAGCTTCACCGGTATGCAAGAGACCCAGTACTTC
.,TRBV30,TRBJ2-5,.,CAWSVLKAQETQYF,TGTGCCTGGAGTGTACTGAAAGCCCAAGAGACCCAGTACTTC
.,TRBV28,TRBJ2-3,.,CASSLTSTDTQYF,TGTGCCAGCAGTTTAACCAGCACAGATACGCAGTATTTT
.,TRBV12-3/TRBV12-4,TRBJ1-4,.,CASSYPPGEKLFF,TGTGCCAGCAGTTATCCGCCGGGGGAAAAACTGTTTTTT
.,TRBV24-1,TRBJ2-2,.,CATSDVLGGNTGELFF,TGTGCCACCAGTGACGTCCTAGGAGGGAACACCGGGGAGCTGTTTTTT